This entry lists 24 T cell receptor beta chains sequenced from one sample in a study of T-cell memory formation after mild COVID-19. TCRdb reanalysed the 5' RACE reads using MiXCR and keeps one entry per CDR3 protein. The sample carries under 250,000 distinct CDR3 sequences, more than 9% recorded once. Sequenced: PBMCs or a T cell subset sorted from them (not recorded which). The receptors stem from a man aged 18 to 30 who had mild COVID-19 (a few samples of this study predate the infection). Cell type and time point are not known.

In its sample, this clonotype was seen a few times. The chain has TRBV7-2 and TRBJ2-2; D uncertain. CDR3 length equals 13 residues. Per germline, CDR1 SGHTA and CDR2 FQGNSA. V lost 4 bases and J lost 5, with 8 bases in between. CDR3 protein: CASSSAATGELFF. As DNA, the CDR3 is TGTGCCAGCAGCTCCGCCGCGACCGGGGAGCTGTTTTTT.

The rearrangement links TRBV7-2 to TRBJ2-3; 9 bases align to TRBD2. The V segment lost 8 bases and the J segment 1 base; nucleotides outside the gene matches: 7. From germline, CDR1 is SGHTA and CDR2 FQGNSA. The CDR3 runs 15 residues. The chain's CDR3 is CASSTPSGGTDTQYF. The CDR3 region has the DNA TGTGCCAGCTCGACGCCTAGCGGGGGCACAGATACGCAGTATTTT.

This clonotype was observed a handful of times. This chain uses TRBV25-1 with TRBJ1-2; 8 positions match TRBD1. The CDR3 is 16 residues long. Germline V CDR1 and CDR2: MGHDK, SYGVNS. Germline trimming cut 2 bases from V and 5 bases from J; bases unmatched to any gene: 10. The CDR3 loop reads CASSEGGQGGEYGYTF. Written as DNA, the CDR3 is TGTGCCAGCAGTGAAGGCGGACAGGGAGGGGAGTATGGCTACACCTTC.

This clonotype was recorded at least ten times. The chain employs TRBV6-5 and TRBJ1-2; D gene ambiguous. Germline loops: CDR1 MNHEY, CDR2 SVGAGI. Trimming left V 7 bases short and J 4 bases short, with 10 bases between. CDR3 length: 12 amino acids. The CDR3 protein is CASKQRGYGYTF. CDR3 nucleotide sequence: TGTGCCAGCAAGCAGAGAGGCTATGGCTACACCTTC.

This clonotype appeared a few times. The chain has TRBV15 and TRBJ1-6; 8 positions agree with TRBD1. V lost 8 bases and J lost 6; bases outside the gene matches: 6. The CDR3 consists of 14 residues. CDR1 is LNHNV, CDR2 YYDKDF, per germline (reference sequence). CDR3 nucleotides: TGTGCCACCGCAAGGACAGGGCTTAATTCACCCCTCCACTTT. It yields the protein CATARTGLNSPLHF.

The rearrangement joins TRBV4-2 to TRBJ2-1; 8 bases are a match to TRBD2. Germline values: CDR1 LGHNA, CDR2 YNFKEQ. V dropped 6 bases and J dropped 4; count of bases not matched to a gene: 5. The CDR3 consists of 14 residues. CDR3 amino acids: CASSAGGRYNEQFF. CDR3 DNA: TGTGCCAGCAGTGCGGGGGGCCGGTACAATGAGCAGTTCTTC.

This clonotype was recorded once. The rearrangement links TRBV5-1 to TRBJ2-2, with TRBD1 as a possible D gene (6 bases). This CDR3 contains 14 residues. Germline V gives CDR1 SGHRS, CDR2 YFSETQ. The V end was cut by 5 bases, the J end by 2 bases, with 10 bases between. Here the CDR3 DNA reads TGCGCCAGCAGGGGGGCCGAAAACACCGGGGAGCTGTTTTTT. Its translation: CASRGAENTGELFF.

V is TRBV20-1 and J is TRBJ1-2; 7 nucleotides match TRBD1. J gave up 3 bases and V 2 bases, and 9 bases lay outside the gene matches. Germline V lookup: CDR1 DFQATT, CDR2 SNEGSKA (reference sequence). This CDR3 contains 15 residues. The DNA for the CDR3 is TGCAGTGCTAGACCTGCAGGGGGTTCAGACTATGGCTACACCTTC. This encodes CSARPAGGSDYGYTF.

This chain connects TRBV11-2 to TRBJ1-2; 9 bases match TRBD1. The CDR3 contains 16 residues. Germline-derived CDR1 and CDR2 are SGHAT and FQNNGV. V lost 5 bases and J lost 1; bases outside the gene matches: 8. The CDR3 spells CASSAGTGNYNYGYTF. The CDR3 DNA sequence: TGTGCCAGCAGCGCAGGGACAGGGAATTATAACTATGGCTACACCTTC.

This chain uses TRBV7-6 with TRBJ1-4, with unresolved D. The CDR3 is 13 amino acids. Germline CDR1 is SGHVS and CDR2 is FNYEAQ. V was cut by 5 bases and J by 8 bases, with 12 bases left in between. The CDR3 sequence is CASSRNVLEKLFF. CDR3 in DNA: TGTGCCAGCAGCCGGAACGTGTTAGAAAAACTGTTTTTT.

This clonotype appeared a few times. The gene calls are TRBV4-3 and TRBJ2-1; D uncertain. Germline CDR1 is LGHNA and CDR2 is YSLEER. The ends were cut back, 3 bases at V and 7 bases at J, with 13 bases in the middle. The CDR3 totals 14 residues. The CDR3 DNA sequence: TGCGCCAGCAGCCAGGGGTATAGTGGGAATGAGCAGTTCTTC. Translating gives CASSQGYSGNEQFF.

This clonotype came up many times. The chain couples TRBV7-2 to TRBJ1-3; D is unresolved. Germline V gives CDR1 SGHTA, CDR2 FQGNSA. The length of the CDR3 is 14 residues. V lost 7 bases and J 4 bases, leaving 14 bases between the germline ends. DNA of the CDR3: TGTGCCAGCAAACTAGGGTGGCTCGGAAACACCATATATTTT. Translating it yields CASKLGWLGNTIYF.

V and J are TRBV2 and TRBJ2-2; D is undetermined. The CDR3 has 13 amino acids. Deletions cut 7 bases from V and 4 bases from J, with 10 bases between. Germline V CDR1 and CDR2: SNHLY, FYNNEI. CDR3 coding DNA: TGTGCCAGCAAAGGGTCGCCCACCGGGGAGCTGTTTTTT. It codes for CASKGSPTGELFF.

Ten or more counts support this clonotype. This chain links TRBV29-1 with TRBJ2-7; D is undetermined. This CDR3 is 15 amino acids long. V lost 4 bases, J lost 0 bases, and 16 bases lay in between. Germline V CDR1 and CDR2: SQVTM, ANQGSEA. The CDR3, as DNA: TGCAGCGTTGCGACACTGGGCCGTGGCTCCTACGAGCAGTACTTC. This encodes CSVATLGRGSYEQYF.

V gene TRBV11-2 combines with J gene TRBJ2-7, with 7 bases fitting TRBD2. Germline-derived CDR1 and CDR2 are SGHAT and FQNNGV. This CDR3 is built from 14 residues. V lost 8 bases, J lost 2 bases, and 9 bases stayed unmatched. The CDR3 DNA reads TGTGCCAGCGTCTGGGGGGGGTTGACCTACGAGCAGTACTTC. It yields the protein CASVWGGLTYEQYF. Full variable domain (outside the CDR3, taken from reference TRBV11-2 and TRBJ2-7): EAGVAQSPRYKIIEKRQSVAFWCNPISGHATLYWYQQILGQGPKLLIQFQNNGVVDDSQLPKDRFSAERLKGVDSTLKIQPAKLEDSAVYLCASVWGGLTYEQYFGPGTRLTVT.

The CDR3 sequence is CASSPGQSLSTDTQYF. The CDR3 DNA follows: TGCGCCAGCAGCCCCGGACAGTCGCTTAGCACAGATACGCAGTATTTT. The V and J genes are TRBV5-1 and TRBJ2-3; TRBD1 might be the D (6 bases). The CDR3 is 16 amino acids. The ends were cut back, 4 bases at V and 0 bases at J, with 15 bases in the middle. Germline V gives CDR1 SGHRS, CDR2 YFSETQ. Looking up the rest from reference TRBV5-1 and TRBJ2-3 gives the full variable domain: KAGVTQTPRYLIKTRGQQVTLSCSPISGHRSVSWYQQTPGQGLQFLFEYFSETQRNKGNFPGRFSGRQFSNSRSEMNVSTLELGDSALYLCASSPGQSLSTDTQYFGPGTRLTVL.

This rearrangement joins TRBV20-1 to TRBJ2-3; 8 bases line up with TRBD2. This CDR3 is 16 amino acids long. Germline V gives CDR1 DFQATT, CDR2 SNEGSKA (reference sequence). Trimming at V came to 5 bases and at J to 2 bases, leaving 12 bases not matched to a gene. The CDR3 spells CSAYWERGTITDTQYF. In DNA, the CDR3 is TGCAGTGCTTACTGGGAGCGGGGGACGATCACAGATACGCAGTATTTT.

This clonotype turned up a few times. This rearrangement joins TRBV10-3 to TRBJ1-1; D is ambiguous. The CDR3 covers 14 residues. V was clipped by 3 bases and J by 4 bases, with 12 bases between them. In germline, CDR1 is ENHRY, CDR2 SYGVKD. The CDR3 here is CAISEGSGTTEAFF. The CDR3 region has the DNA TGTGCCATCAGTGAAGGTAGCGGAACCACTGAAGCTTTCTTT.

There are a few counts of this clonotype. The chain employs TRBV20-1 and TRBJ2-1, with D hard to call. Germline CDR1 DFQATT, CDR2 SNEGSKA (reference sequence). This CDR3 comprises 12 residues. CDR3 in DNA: TGCAGAGTCCTTAGGGATTCTAATGAGCAGTTCTTC. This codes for CRVLRDSNEQFF.

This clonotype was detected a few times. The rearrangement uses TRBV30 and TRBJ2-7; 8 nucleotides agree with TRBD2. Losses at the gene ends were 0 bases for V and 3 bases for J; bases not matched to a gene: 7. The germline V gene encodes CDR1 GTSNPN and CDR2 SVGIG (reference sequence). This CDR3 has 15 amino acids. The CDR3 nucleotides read TGTGCCTGGAGTGTTGCAGCGGGGGTCCTCTACGAGCAGTACTTC. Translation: CAWSVAAGVLYEQYF.

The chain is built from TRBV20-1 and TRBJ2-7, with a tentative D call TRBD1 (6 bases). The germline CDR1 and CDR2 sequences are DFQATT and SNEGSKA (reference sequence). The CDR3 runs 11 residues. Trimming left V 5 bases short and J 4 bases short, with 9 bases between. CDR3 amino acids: CSAATGYEQYV. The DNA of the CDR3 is TGCAGTGCTGCAACAGGGTACGAGCAGTACGTC.

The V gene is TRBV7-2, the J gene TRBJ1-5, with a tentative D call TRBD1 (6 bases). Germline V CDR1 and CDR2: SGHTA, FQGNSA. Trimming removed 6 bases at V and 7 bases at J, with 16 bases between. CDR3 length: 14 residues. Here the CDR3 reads CASRKQGVGQPQHF. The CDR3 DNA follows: TGTGCCAGCAGGAAACAGGGAGTAGGGCAGCCCCAGCATTTT.

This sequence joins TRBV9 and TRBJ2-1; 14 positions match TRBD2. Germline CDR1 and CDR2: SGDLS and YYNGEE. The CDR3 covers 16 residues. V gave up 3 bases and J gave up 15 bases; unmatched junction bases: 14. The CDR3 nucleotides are TGTGCCAGCAGCGCACCAGGCGGGACTAGCGGGGGAAGCCTGTTCTTC. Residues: CASSAPGGTSGGSLFF.

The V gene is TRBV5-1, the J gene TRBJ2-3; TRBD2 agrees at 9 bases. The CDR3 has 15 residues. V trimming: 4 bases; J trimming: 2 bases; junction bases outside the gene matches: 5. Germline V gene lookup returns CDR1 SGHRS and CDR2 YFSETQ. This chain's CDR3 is CASSRGLAPTDTQYF. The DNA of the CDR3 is TGCGCCAGCAGCCGGGGACTAGCTCCCACAGATACGCAGTATTTT.